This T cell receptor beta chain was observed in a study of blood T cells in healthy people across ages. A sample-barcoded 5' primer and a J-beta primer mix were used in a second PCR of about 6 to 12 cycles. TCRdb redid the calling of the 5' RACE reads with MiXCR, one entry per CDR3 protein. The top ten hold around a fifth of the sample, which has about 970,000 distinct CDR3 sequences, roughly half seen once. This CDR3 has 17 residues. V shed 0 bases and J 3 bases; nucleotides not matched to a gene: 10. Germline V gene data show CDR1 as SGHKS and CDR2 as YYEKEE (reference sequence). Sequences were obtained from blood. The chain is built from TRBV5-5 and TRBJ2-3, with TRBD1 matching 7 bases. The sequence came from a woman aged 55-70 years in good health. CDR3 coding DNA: TGTGCCAGCAGCTTGGCCAGTCCGGGACAGCTGACAGATACGCAGTATTTT. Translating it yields CASSLASPGQLTDTQYF.